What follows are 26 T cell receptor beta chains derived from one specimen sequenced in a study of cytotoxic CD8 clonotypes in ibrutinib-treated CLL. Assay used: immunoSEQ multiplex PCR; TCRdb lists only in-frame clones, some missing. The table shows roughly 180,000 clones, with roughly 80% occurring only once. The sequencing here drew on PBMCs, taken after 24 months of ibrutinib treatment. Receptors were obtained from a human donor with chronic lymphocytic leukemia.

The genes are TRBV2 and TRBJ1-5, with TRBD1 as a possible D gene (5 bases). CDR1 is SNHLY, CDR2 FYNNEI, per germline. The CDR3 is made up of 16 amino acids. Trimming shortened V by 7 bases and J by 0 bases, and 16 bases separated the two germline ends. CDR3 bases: TGTGCCAGCACGGGTCCGGGACTATATAGCAATCAGCCCCAGCATTTT. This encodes CASTGPGLYSNQPQHF.

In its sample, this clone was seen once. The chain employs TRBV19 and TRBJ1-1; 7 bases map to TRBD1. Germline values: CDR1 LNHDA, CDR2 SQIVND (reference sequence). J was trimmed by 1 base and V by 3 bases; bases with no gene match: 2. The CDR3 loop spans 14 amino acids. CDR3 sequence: CASSMGQRNTEAFF. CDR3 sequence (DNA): TGTGCCAGTAGTATGGGACAGCGGAACACTGAAGCTTTCTTT.

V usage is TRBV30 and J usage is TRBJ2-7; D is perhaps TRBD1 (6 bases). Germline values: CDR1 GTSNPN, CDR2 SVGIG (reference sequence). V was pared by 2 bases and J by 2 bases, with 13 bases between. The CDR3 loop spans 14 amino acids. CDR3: CAWSRTVRTYEQYF. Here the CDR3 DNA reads TGTGCCTGGAGTAGGACAGTAAGGACCTACGAGCAGTACTTC.

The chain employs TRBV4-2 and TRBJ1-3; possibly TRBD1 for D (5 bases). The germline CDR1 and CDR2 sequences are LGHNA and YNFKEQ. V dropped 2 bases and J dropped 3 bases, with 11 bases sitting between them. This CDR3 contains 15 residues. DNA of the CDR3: TGTGCCAGCAGCCAACGGGGCGCGGATGGAAACACCATATATTTT. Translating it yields CASSQRGADGNTIYF.

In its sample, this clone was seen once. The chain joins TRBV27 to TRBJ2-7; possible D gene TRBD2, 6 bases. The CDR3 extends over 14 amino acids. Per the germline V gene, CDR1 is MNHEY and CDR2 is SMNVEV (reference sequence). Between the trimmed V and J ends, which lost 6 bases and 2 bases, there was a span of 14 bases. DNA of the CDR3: TGTGCCAGCAGAAGGAGGGGCGTTGCCTACGAGCAGTACTTC. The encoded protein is CASRRRGVAYEQYF.

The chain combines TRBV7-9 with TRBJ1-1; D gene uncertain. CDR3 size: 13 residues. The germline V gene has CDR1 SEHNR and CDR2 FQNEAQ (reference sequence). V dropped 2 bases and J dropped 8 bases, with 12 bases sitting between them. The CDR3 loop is CASSLSALGEAFF. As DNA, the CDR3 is TGTGCCAGCAGCTTATCCGCCCTGGGGGAAGCTTTCTTT.

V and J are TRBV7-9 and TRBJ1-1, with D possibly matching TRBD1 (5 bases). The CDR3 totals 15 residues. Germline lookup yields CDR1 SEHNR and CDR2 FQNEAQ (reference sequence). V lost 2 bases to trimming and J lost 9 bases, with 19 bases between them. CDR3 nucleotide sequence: TGTGCCAGCAGCTTAAATGGAGTCCCGACAGAGAAAGCTTTCTTT. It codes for CASSLNGVPTEKAFF.

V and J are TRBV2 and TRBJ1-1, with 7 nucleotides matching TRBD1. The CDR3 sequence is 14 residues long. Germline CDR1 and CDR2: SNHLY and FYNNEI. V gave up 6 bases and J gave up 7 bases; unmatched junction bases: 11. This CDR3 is CASRDTGTVYEAFF. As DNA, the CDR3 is TGTGCCAGCAGAGACACCGGGACAGTTTATGAAGCTTTCTTT.

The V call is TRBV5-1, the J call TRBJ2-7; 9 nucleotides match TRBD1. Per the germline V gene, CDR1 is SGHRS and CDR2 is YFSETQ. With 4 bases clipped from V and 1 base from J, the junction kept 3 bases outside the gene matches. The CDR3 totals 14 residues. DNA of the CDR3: TGCGCCAGCAGCCCCGGGACAGGGTCCTACGAGCAGTACTTC. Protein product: CASSPGTGSYEQYF.

This CDR3 is CASSQIQGRTEAFF. The DNA for the CDR3 is TGTGCCAGCAGCCAAATTCAGGGAAGGACTGAAGCTTTCTTT. The rearrangement joins TRBV9 to TRBJ1-1, with D perhaps matching TRBD1 (5 bases). Germline CDR1 SGDLS, CDR2 YYNGEE. V lost 4 bases and J 5 bases, leaving 15 bases between the germline ends. The CDR3 spans 14 residues.

The CDR3 nucleotides are TGTGCCAGCGGAGGTCCCACTGAAGAGACCCAGTACTTC. It specifies CASGGPTEETQYF. The chain links TRBV21-1 to TRBJ2-5; the D call in the table, TRBD2, was not verified against the DNA. TRBV21-1 is assigned pseudogene status. The CDR3 extends over 13 amino acids.

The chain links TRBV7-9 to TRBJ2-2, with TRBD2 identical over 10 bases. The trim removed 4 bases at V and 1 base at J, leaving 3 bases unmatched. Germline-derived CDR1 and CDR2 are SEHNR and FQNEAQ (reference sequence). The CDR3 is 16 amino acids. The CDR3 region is CASSSVAGGNTGELFF. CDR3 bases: TGTGCCAGCAGCTCCGTAGCGGGAGGGAACACCGGGGAGCTGTTTTTT.

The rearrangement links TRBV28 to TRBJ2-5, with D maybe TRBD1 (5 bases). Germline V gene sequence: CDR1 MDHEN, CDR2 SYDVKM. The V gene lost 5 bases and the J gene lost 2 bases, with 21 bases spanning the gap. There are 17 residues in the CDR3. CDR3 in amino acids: CASSAQWGRVGQETQYF. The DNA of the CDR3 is TGTGCCAGCAGTGCACAATGGGGCAGGGTAGGGCAAGAGACCCAGTACTTC. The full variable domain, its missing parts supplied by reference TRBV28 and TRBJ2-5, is DVKVTQSSRYLVKRTGEKVFLECVQDMDHENMFWYRQDPGLGLRLIYFSYDVKMKEKGDIPEGYSVSREKKERFSLILESASTNQTSMYLCASSAQWGRVGQETQYFGPGTRLLVL.

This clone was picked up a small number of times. CDR3 in amino acids: CASSSGGRLDYGYTF. For the CDR3, the DNA is TGTGCCAGCAGCTCAGGGGGGAGGCTCGACTATGGCTACACCTTC. The chain couples TRBV5-4 to TRBJ1-2; 7 nucleotides line up with TRBD1. The CDR3 totals 15 residues. J was trimmed by 3 bases and V by 3 bases; bases with no gene match: 8. CDR1 is SGHNT and CDR2 is YYREEE in the germline V gene (reference sequence).

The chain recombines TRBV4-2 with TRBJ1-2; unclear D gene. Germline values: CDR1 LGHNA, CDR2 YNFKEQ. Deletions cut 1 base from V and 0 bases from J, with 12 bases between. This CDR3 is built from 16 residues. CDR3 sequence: CASSQGPEQANYGYTF. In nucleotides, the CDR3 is TGTGCCAGCAGCCAAGGTCCAGAGCAAGCTAACTATGGCTACACCTTC.

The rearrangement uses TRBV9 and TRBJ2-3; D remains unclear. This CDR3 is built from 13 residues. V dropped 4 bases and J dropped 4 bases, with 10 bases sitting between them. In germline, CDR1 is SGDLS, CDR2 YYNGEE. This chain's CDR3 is CASSLGSSDTQYF. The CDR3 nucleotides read TGTGCCAGCAGCCTAGGGTCTTCAGATACGCAGTATTTT.

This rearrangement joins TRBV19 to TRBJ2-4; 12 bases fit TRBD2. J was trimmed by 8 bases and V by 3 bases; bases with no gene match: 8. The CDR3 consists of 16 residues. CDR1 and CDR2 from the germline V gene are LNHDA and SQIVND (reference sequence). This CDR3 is CASSILAGGPGDIQYF. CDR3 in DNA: TGTGCCAGTAGTATTCTAGCGGGAGGGCCAGGGGACATTCAGTACTTC.

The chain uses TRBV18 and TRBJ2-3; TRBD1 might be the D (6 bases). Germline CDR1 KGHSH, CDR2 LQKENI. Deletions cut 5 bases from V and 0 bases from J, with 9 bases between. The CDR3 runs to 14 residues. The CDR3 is CASSDRSSTDTQYF. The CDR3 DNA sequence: TGTGCCAGCTCAGACAGGTCTAGCACAGATACGCAGTATTTT.

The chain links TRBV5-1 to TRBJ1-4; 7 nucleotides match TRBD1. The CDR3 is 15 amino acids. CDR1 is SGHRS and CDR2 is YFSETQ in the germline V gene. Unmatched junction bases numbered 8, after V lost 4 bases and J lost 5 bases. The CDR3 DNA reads TGCGCCAGCAGCCCGGCGACAGGGACAAATGAAAAACTGTTTTTT. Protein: CASSPATGTNEKLFF.

The CDR3 loop is CASSTGQGESYEQYF. The CDR3 DNA reads TGCGCCAGCAGCACGGGACAGGGGGAGTCCTACGAGCAGTACTTC. The rearrangement joins TRBV5-1 to TRBJ2-7; TRBD1 agrees at 11 bases. Germline assignment: CDR1 SGHRS and CDR2 YFSETQ. This CDR3 contains 15 residues. V lost 4 bases and J lost 1; bases outside the gene matches: 4.

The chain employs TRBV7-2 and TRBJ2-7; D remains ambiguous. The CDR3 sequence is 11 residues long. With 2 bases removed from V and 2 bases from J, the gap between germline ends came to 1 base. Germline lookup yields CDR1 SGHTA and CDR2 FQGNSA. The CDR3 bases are TGTGCCAGCAGCTTAACCTACGAGCAGTACTTC. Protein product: CASSLTYEQYF. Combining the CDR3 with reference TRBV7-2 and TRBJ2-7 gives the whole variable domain GAGVSQSPSNKVTEKGKDVELRCDPISGHTALYWYRQSLGQGLEFLIYFQGNSAPDKSGLPSDRFSAERTGGSVSTLTIQRTQQEDSAVYLCASSLTYEQYFGPGTRLTVT.

The CDR3 DNA follows: TGTGCCAGCAGCTTAATGGTTGGGGATACCGGGGAGCTGTTTTTT. It yields the protein CASSLMVGDTGELFF. V gene TRBV11-2 combines with J gene TRBJ2-2; D remains unclear. CDR1 SGHAT and CDR2 FQNNGV come from the germline V gene. This CDR3 is built from 15 residues. V was trimmed by 2 bases and J by 5 bases, leaving 12 bases between them.

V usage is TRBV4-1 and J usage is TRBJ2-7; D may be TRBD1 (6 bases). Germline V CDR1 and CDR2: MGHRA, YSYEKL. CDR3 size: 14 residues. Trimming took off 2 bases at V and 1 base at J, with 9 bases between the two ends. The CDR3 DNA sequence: TGCGCCAGCAGCCAATCCACAGGGTCCTACGAGCAGTACTTC. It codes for CASSQSTGSYEQYF.

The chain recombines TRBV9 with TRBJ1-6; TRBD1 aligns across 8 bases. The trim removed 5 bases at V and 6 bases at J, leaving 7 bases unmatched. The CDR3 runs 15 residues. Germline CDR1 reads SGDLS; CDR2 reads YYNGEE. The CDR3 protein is CASRPDRATNSPLHF. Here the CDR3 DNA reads TGTGCCAGCAGACCGGACAGGGCTACTAATTCACCCCTCCACTTT.

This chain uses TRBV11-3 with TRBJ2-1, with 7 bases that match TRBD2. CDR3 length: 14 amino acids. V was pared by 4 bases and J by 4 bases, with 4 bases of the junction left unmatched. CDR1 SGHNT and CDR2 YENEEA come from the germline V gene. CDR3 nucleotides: TGTGCCAGCAGCTCCGGGGGGTCTTACAATGAGCAGTTCTTC. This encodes CASSSGGSYNEQFF.

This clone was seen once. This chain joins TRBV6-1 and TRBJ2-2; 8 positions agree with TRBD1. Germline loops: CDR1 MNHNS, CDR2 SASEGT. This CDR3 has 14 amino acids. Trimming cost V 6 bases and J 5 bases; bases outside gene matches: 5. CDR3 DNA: TGTGCCAGCAGGGACAGGGTAGGGACCGGGGAGCTGTTTTTT. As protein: CASRDRVGTGELFF.